This TCR beta chain derives from a study of Graves' ophthalmopathy and Graves' hyperthyroidism. Whole-study findings and limits: Ophthalmopathy and stable hyperthyroidism were discriminated by a 13-signature model, with 85% to 90% sensitivity and around 81% specificity. Sensitivity of approximately 70% and specificity of 72% to 80% were achieved by the model that predicted ophthalmopathy progression.

The CDR3 is 14 amino acids. CDR1 and CDR2 from the germline V gene are GTSNPN and SVGIG (reference sequence). The authors amplified TCR beta CDR3 regions, and they did so from RNA transcripts for repertoire sequencing. Second-round multiplex PCR followed a first-round RT-PCR using HTBI primers. TCRdb fed the multiplex PCR reads into MiXCR, producing one record per CDR3 protein. In the table there are 300,000 to 400,000 distinct CDR3 sequences, roughly 17% of which are singletons. In this sample, this clonotype turned up once. Its antigen is as yet unknown. One end of the junction fails to match germline, which may point to a read error. Additional autoimmune diseases, uncontrolled infections, pregnancy or lactation disqualified patients. Thyroid ultrasound, orbital computed tomography, TRAb, serum thyroxine and clinical symptoms formed the basis of diagnosis.

The rearrangement uses TRBV30 and TRBJ1-1; no firm D call. The source is an adult man with Graves' ophthalmopathy. The sequencing input was peripheral blood. CDR3 nucleotide sequence: TGTGCTTGGAGTGTATCCCGGGTGAACTCTGAAGCTTTCTTT. Translation gives CAWSVSRVNSEAFF.